This entry lists 29 T cell receptor beta chains sequenced from one sample in a study of T-cell memory formation after mild COVID-19. TCRdb reanalysed the 5' RACE reads using MiXCR and keeps one entry per CDR3 protein. Among 350,000 to 500,000 distinct CDR3 sequences listed, about 19% were seen once. Specimen: PBMCs or a T cell subset sorted from them (not recorded which). Receptor source: an adult woman who had mild COVID-19 (a few samples of this study predate the infection). Cell type and time point are not known.

The gene calls are TRBV12-3 or TRBV12-4 and TRBJ2-3; 11 nucleotides agree with TRBD2. The CDR3 totals 14 residues. Trimming removed 6 bases from V and 4 bases from J; junction bases left unmatched: 3. CDR3 residues: CASSTSGSPDTQYF. The CDR3 DNA sequence: TGTGCCAGCAGCACTAGCGGGAGTCCAGATACGCAGTATTTT.

This clonotype appeared a few times. The V call is TRBV12-3 or TRBV12-4, the J call TRBJ2-1; 7 bases agree with TRBD1. CDR3 length: 13 residues. J gave up 8 bases and V 6 bases, and 7 bases lay outside the gene matches. For the CDR3, the DNA is TGTGCCAGCAGAACGGGACAGAACTATGAGCAGTTCTTC. Its translation: CASRTGQNYEQFF.

The chain is built from TRBV24-1 and TRBJ2-5, with a weak D call TRBD1 (6 bases). The CDR3 totals 15 residues. Germline V gene lookup returns CDR1 KGHDR and CDR2 SFDVKD. Trimming cost V 3 bases and J 1 base, with 11 bases left between them. As DNA, the CDR3 is TGTGCCACCAGTGATCCGAGACAGGCCCAAGAGACCCAGTACTTC. Encoded protein: CATSDPRQAQETQYF.

This clonotype was counted between two and nine times. J is TRBJ2-3 and V is TRBV18, with TRBD2 matching 7 bases. The J segment lost 5 bases and the V segment lost 2 bases, leaving 7 bases of the junction unmatched. The CDR3 is 15 residues long. Looked up from germline, CDR1 is KGHSH and CDR2 is LQKENI. The CDR3 is CASSPSGGVEDTQYF. DNA of the CDR3: TGTGCCAGCTCACCATCGGGGGGAGTCGAAGATACGCAGTATTTT.

There are a few counts of this clonotype. The chain is built from TRBV27 and TRBJ1-3; possible D gene TRBD1, 5 bases. CDR3 length: 19 amino acids. V was trimmed by 5 bases and J by 4 bases, leaving 27 bases between them. Looked up from germline, CDR1 is MNHEY and CDR2 is SMNVEV (reference sequence). This CDR3 is CASSPFPGTGGLKGNTIYF. The CDR3 bases are TGTGCCAGCAGTCCTTTCCCCGGGACCGGCGGTCTGAAGGGAAACACCATATATTTT.

This clonotype was detected a few times. The gene calls are TRBV5-5 and TRBJ2-3, with D possibly being TRBD2 (5 bases). Germline CDR1 SGHKS, CDR2 YYEKEE (reference sequence). Trimming took off 0 bases at V and 5 bases at J, with 7 bases between the two ends. This CDR3 contains 13 residues. CDR3 nucleotide sequence: TGTGCCAGCAGCTTGGTAGGAGGAGATACGCAGTATTTT. This codes for CASSLVGGDTQYF.

There are a few counts of this clonotype. The rearrangement uses TRBV12-3 or TRBV12-4 and TRBJ2-4; D not certain. This CDR3 spans 18 amino acids. The V end was cut by 3 bases, the J end by 0 bases, with 18 bases between. The CDR3 DNA reads as TGTGCCAGCAGTTTCGTGGCCGGGTCCTCTTTAGCCAAAAACATTCAGTACTTC. This sequence encodes CASSFVAGSSLAKNIQYF.

This clonotype came up a few times. The DNA for the CDR3 is TGCGCCAGCAGGGAAGGGCAGATCTCCTACGAGCAGTACTTC. The encoded protein is CASREGQISYEQYF. V gene TRBV5-1 combines with J gene TRBJ2-7; D remains unclear. The CDR3 is made up of 14 amino acids. Trimming removed 5 bases at V and 0 bases at J, with 12 bases between. Germline values: CDR1 SGHRS, CDR2 YFSETQ.

V and J are TRBV20-1 and TRBJ2-3, with D unclear. Deletions cut 7 bases from V and 3 bases from J, with 14 bases between. There are 13 residues in the CDR3. Germline assignment: CDR1 DFQATT and CDR2 SNEGSKA (reference sequence). The CDR3 region is CSGHSAVTDTQYF. The CDR3 DNA sequence: TGCAGTGGGCATTCCGCAGTTACAGATACGCAGTATTTT.

The chain joins TRBV3-1 to TRBJ1-5; D is ambiguous. V was shortened by 1 base and J by 7 bases, with 5 bases between the two germline ends. The CDR3 is 12 amino acids. Germline loops: CDR1 LGHDT, CDR2 YNNKEL (reference sequence). The CDR3 DNA is TGTGCCAGCAGCCAAGGACGGCAGCCCCAGCATTTT. This gives the protein CASSQGRQPQHF.

The V and J genes are TRBV11-2 and TRBJ1-1; perhaps TRBD1 as D (6 bases). Germline V gene data show CDR1 as SGHAT and CDR2 as FQNNGV. This CDR3 is built from 16 residues. With 2 bases removed from V and 1 base from J, the gap between germline ends came to 14 bases. The CDR3 nucleotides read TGTGCCAGCAGCTTATCCGTACAGGGAAAGAACACTGAAGCTTTCTTT. Protein: CASSLSVQGKNTEAFF.

This chain links TRBV15 with TRBJ2-7; 7 bases are shared with TRBD1. Unmatched junction bases numbered 11, after V lost 5 bases and J lost 4 bases. CDR3 length: 15 residues. Germline CDR1 reads LNHNV; CDR2 reads YYDKDF (reference sequence). CDR3 residues: CATSVTGTARYEQYF. CDR3 DNA: TGTGCCACCAGCGTAACCGGGACAGCTCGTTACGAGCAGTACTTC.

The chain combines TRBV4-1 with TRBJ1-2, with D possibly matching TRBD1 (6 bases). Per the germline V gene, CDR1 is MGHRA and CDR2 is YSYEKL. Trimming took off 2 bases at V and 7 bases at J, with 14 bases between the two ends. This CDR3 has 14 residues. CDR3 sequence (DNA): TGCGCCAGCAGCCAACCAGGGGAGAGAGGTGGCTACACCTTC. This codes for CASSQPGERGGYTF.

This rearrangement joins TRBV7-6 to TRBJ2-5, with TRBD2 matching 14 bases. V was clipped by 5 bases and J by 2 bases; unmatched bases: 10. CDR1 and CDR2 (germline): SGHVS, FNYEAQ. The CDR3 has 18 residues. CDR3 protein: CASSRQSRTSGGQETQYF. The CDR3, as DNA: TGTGCCAGCAGCCGGCAATCAAGGACTAGCGGGGGGCAAGAGACCCAGTACTTC. Full variable domain (missing parts from reference TRBV7-6 and TRBJ2-5): GAGVSQSPRYKVTKRGQDVALRCDPISGHVSLYWYRQALGQGPEFLTYFNYEAQQDKSGLPNDRFSAERPEGSISTLTIQRTEQRDSAMYRCASSRQSRTSGGQETQYFGPGTRLLVL.

The chain links TRBV27 to TRBJ2-1; no clear D. This CDR3 region has 14 residues. The germline gives CDR1 MNHEY, CDR2 SMNVEV (reference sequence). V lost 6 bases and J lost 10, with 19 bases in between. For the CDR3, the DNA is TGTGCCAGCAGCGGACCTCCATATTCTGGGGAGCAGTTCTTC. Translating it yields CASSGPPYSGEQFF.

This chain connects TRBV6-6 to TRBJ1-3; D perhaps matches TRBD1 (6 bases). CDR1 is MNHNY and CDR2 is SVGAGI in the germline V gene (reference sequence). V lost 6 bases and J lost 4, with 13 bases in between. The CDR3 length is 14 residues. CDR3 nucleotides: TGTGCCAGCAGGACGGGGGGGGCGGGAAACACCATATATTTT. As protein: CASRTGGAGNTIYF.

This clonotype has only a few counts. This rearrangement joins TRBV5-1 to TRBJ2-1; TRBD2 aligns across 10 bases. The CDR3 extends over 14 amino acids. Trimming at V came to 5 bases and at J to 5 bases, leaving 4 bases not matched to a gene. The germline CDR1 and CDR2 sequences are SGHRS and YFSETQ. CDR3 protein: CASRWTSGDNEQFF. The DNA of the CDR3 is TGCGCCAGCAGATGGACTAGCGGCGACAATGAGCAGTTCTTC.

This clonotype was found a few times. The V call is TRBV25-1, the J call TRBJ2-1, with 11 bases lining up with TRBD2. The V and J ends lost 8 bases and 9 bases, in that order; junction bases with no gene match: 12. CDR3 size: 15 residues. CDR1 MGHDK and CDR2 SYGVNS come from the germline V gene. The CDR3 DNA sequence: TGTGCCAGCCATAGCGGGAGGGCCGATTTGGTTGAGCAGTTCTTC. The encoded protein is CASHSGRADLVEQFF.

The CDR3 DNA is TGTGCCAGCAGCTTCGTCGACAGTGAAGCTTTCTTT. Protein: CASSFVDSEAFF. The chain links TRBV7-9 to TRBJ1-1; a possible D gene is TRBD1 (5 bases). Between the trimmed V and J ends, which lost 3 bases and 7 bases, there was a span of 9 bases. The CDR3 is 12 residues long. Germline values: CDR1 SEHNR, CDR2 FQNEAQ (reference sequence).

The rearrangement uses TRBV6-5 and TRBJ2-1; 12 positions match TRBD2. Per the germline V gene, CDR1 is MNHEY and CDR2 is SVGAGI. The length of the CDR3 is 15 residues. Trimming removed 6 bases from V and 8 bases from J; junction bases left unmatched: 8. This chain's CDR3 is CASSNLAGGLDEQFF. The CDR3 DNA reads as TGTGCCAGCAGCAACCTAGCGGGGGGGCTGGATGAGCAGTTCTTC.

The chain combines TRBV29-1 with TRBJ1-3, with TRBD1 matching over 8 bases. The CDR3 is made up of 12 amino acids. The V gene end was trimmed by 7 bases and the J gene end by 4 bases; junction bases not matched to a gene: 3. Germline V gene sequence: CDR1 SQVTM, CDR2 ANQGSEA. CDR3 coding DNA: TGCAGCGCAGGGGGCTTGGGAAACACCATATATTTT. Translation: CSAGGLGNTIYF.

The table lists this clonotype with a few counts. This chain links TRBV7-9 with TRBJ1-2; TRBD1 aligns across 7 bases. The J segment lost 0 bases and the V segment lost 2 bases, leaving 3 bases of the junction unmatched. The CDR3 is made up of 15 amino acids. Germline V CDR1 and CDR2: SEHNR, FQNEAQ (reference sequence). CDR3 nucleotide sequence: TGTGCCAGCAGCTTACAAGGGACAGCTAACTATGGCTACACCTTC. Its protein product is CASSLQGTANYGYTF. The full variable domain, its missing parts supplied by reference TRBV7-9 and TRBJ1-2, is DTGVSQNPRHKITKRGQNVTFRCDPISEHNRLYWYRQTLGQGPEFLTYFQNEAQLEKSRLLSDRFSAERPKGSFSTLEIQRTEQGDSAMYLCASSLQGTANYGYTFGSGTRLTVV.

The V and J genes are TRBV7-9 and TRBJ1-1; no clear D. Trimming shortened V by 0 bases and J by 0 bases, and 8 bases separated the two germline ends. This CDR3 has 15 amino acids. CDR1 is SEHNR, CDR2 FQNEAQ, per germline (reference sequence). CDR3 residues: CASSLAGSMNTEAFF. CDR3 in DNA: TGTGCCAGCAGCTTAGCGGGCAGTATGAACACTGAAGCTTTCTTT.

The chain links TRBV2 to TRBJ1-6; TRBD1 is a possible D gene (5 bases). Trimming removed 10 bases at V and 10 bases at J, with 11 bases between. Germline-derived CDR1 and CDR2 are SNHLY and FYNNEI. There are 11 residues in the CDR3. For the CDR3, the DNA is TGTGCCACCAGGGTAGGGTCACCCCTCCACTTT. Translated: CATRVGSPLHF.

This clonotype was seen a few times. The rearrangement uses TRBV4-1 and TRBJ2-7; D is possibly TRBD2 (6 bases). The germline V and J ends were trimmed by 5 bases and 2 bases, with 10 bases remaining between them. Germline CDR1 and CDR2: MGHRA and YSYEKL. The CDR3 is made up of 13 amino acids. CDR3 sequence reads: CASSAEGAYEQYF. The DNA of the CDR3 is TGCGCCAGCAGCGCGGAGGGTGCCTACGAGCAGTACTTC.

In this sample, this clonotype turned up a few times. V is TRBV4-2 and J is TRBJ2-7; D unclear. From germline, CDR1 is LGHNA and CDR2 YNFKEQ. V was shortened by 3 bases and J by 4 bases, with 13 bases between the two germline ends. The CDR3 is 14 residues long. The CDR3 bases are TGTGCCAGCAGCCATTCCGGCACGAAATACGAGCAGTACTTC. Translating it yields CASSHSGTKYEQYF.

V gene TRBV5-5 combines with J gene TRBJ2-2, with 12 bases identical to TRBD2. Trimming at V came to 1 base and at J to 3 bases, leaving 16 bases not matched to a gene. Germline CDR1 SGHKS, CDR2 YYEKEE (reference sequence). The CDR3 has 21 residues. The CDR3 region is CASSLHSSGRAESQDTGELFF. CDR3 bases: TGTGCCAGCAGCTTGCATTCTAGCGGGAGGGCCGAGTCCCAAGACACCGGGGAGCTGTTTTTT.

This sequence joins TRBV10-3 and TRBJ1-1; weak D call: TRBD1 (5 bases). Germline CDR1 ENHRY, CDR2 SYGVKD. V lost 5 bases and J lost 0, with 13 bases in between. The CDR3 has 15 amino acids. CDR3 DNA: TGTGCCATCAGTAGTAAAGGGGAGATGAACACTGAAGCTTTCTTT. Its translation is CAISSKGEMNTEAFF.

The chain combines TRBV2 with TRBJ2-3; unclear D gene. V lost 2 bases and J lost 0, with 15 bases in between. The germline gives CDR1 SNHLY, CDR2 FYNNEI. The CDR3 is made up of 17 amino acids. The CDR3 nucleotides read TGTGCCAGCAGTGAAATTTTGGGAATTACTAGCACAGATACGCAGTATTTT. This translates into CASSEILGITSTDTQYF.